This T cell receptor beta chain was captured in a study of post-analysis software for immune sequencing data (dated by TCRdb to about 2015). In terms of the full investigation: Relapsing-remitting, secondary progressive and progressive-relapsing multiple sclerosis were recorded as disease courses, and subtype annotation was lacking for some patients. The patient repertoires were set against around eleven previously published healthy control repertoires from donors whose ages ranged from 6 to 25 years. A subset of samples was prepared in parallel using single-end sample barcoding, then pooled and co-amplified after Illumina adapter ligation. The study at large found these results: Significantly higher frequencies in patients than in controls were found for roughly 5 TRBV segments, including TRBV5-6, TRBV5-1 and TRBV20-1. Direct clustering with F measure revealed strong co-clustering of samples prepared in the same batch, which led to a batch-effect correction. The control group was slightly older than the multiple sclerosis patient group. Compared with controls, multiple sclerosis patients had significantly lower normalized Chao1 diversity, a finding suggesting substantial peripheral T-cell clonal expansion.

The library was built by means of PCR. The sequencer listed for this sample is Illumina HiSeq 2500. Unique molecular identifiers were incorporated into TCR beta cDNA libraries to reduce PCR and sequencing biases. Some 500,000 cDNA molecules were obtained for every 1 to 10 million input T cells, so each molecule roughly corresponded to one T cell. Patient libraries were prepared and sequenced with the same protocol used for the earlier healthy control dataset. Within a given batch, samples were prepared together, multiplexed and sequenced on the same HiSeq lane. Per the authors' processing: Raw barcoded reads were processed with MIGEC, discarding single-read molecular identifier groups before consensus assembly and CDR3 extraction. Clonotype tables were post-analysed with VDJtools, and diversity was normalized by down-sampling all datasets to the smallest sample size. Repertoire overlap clustering matched CDR3 amino acid but not nucleotide sequences to correct batch-related cross-sample contamination. Clones were called with MiXCR by TCRdb after fastp trimmed the public reads at Q25, and only in-frame beta chains were retained. Duplicate CDR3 protein sequences are folded into a single record with the most common DNA and genes. TCRdb, not the authors, supplied the V and J calls. In this sample the table shows under 200,000 distinct CDR3 sequences, 25% to 35% of which occur a single time. 3.4% of the sample comes from the top ten.

About this clonotype itself: Its antigen remains undetermined. No quality values exist for individual bases; no much larger clone is one base distant.

To demonstrate the VDJtools post-analysis software, TCR beta repertoires were profiled from the peripheral blood of about 13 young patients with multiple sclerosis. The multiple sclerosis patients were children and adolescents ranging in age from roughly 6 to 15 years. For this chain, trimming is 6 bases at the V end and 0 bases at the J end, and the number of junction bases without a gene match is 6. CDR3 length: 17 amino acids, cysteine to phenylalanine. Of all the DNA, just the CDR3 is kept, 51 bases in frame from base 1. From a lookup of the germline V gene (reference sequence), CDR1 and CDR2 are DFQATT and SNEGSKA.

The sequenced sample consisted of blood. This sequence originates from a girl aged 2-17 years with multiple sclerosis. This receptor chain uses TRBV20-1 and TRBJ2-6, and 12 bases in between align with TRBD2. The nucleotides read TGCAGTGCGCCCCTAGCGGGAGGGCTCTCTGGGGCCAACGTCCTGACTTTC. Its protein product is CSAPLAGGLSGANVLTF.